These 16 T cell receptor beta chains share one sample of origin, sequenced in a study of identical twins. In TCRdb, the 5' RACE reads were re-called with MiXCR into one record per CDR3 protein. Here the sample spans hundreds of thousands of distinct CDR3 sequences, over 20% being singletons. The sample was also reused in another study, on T cells expressing NK-cell markers.

Sequencing was done on a sample of PBMCs. Receptors originate from a woman under 30 in good health.

This clonotype was seen a handful of times. V gene TRBV24-1 combines with J gene TRBJ2-7; D is uncertain. The germline CDR1 and CDR2 sequences are KGHDR and SFDVKD. CDR3 length: 15 amino acids. V lost 4 bases and J 0 bases, leaving 12 bases between the germline ends. CDR3 loop: CATSDFDADSYEQYF. The CDR3 DNA follows: TGTGCCACCAGTGACTTTGACGCAGACTCCTACGAGCAGTACTTC.

This clonotype was seen a few times. V and J are TRBV20-1 and TRBJ1-1; D is undetermined. Germline V gives CDR1 DFQATT, CDR2 SNEGSKA (reference sequence). The CDR3 contains 14 residues. Trimming removed 2 bases at V and 5 bases at J, with 15 bases between. The chain's CDR3 is CSARNSRELTEAFF. CDR3 nucleotides: TGCAGTGCTAGAAATTCTAGGGAGTTAACTGAAGCTTTCTTT.

J is TRBJ2-2 and V is TRBV20-1; 11 nucleotides align to TRBD2. J was trimmed by 0 bases and V by 6 bases; bases with no gene match: 15. Germline assignment: CDR1 DFQATT and CDR2 SNEGSKA (reference sequence). The CDR3 runs 19 residues. The DNA for the CDR3 is TGCAGTGCCACACCGACCGCGCGACTAGCGGGGACGAACACCGGGGAGCTGTTTTTT. Translated: CSATPTARLAGTNTGELFF.

The J gene is TRBJ2-7, the V gene TRBV5-5; D unclear. V shed 6 bases and J shed 3 bases, with 16 bases lying between them. This CDR3 contains 14 residues. Per the germline V gene, CDR1 is SGHKS and CDR2 is YYEKEE (reference sequence). Written as DNA, the CDR3 is TGTGCCAGCATCTCGACTCTAGGGCGCTACGAGCAGTACTTC. This codes for CASISTLGRYEQYF.

V is TRBV7-2 and J is TRBJ2-5, with a possible D match to TRBD2 (7 bases). The CDR3 has 14 amino acids. Germline V gene lookup returns CDR1 SGHTA and CDR2 FQGNSA. Trimming took off 6 bases at V and 5 bases at J, with 16 bases between the two ends. The CDR3 here is CASRSGGAGETQYF. The DNA for the CDR3 is TGTGCCAGCAGGTCTGGGGGGGCAGGGGAGACCCAGTACTTC.

This clonotype was seen more than once but under ten times. V gene TRBV29-1 combines with J gene TRBJ2-2; D is unclear. The V gene's germline CDR1 is SQVTM and CDR2 ANQGSEA. Trimming took 1 base from V and 5 from J, leaving 14 bases between them. The CDR3 covers 15 residues. This chain's CDR3 is CSVEGEHYRTGELFF. Written as DNA, the CDR3 is TGCAGCGTTGAAGGCGAACATTATCGGACCGGGGAGCTGTTTTTT.

This clonotype was recorded a few times. The chain uses TRBV12-3 or TRBV12-4 and TRBJ1-1; D is perhaps TRBD1 (6 bases). This CDR3 has 15 residues. Trimming cost V 2 bases and J 0 bases, with 10 bases left between them. This CDR3 reads CASSLRGEVNTEAFF. The CDR3 bases are TGTGCCAGCAGTTTAAGGGGGGAAGTGAACACTGAAGCTTTCTTT.

The chain recombines TRBV27 with TRBJ2-2; maybe TRBD2 (5 bases). Trimming stripped 3 bases from V and 8 bases from J, with 19 bases between. CDR1 is MNHEY, CDR2 SMNVEV, per germline (reference sequence). The length of the CDR3 is 16 residues. The CDR3 reads CASSFGNRGAVGELFF. The CDR3 nucleotides read TGTGCCAGCAGTTTCGGGAACCGGGGAGCTGTTGGGGAGCTGTTTTTT.

This clonotype was detected a few times. The V call is TRBV12-3 or TRBV12-4, the J call TRBJ1-5; D ambiguous. Trimming removed 4 bases from V and 3 bases from J, with 7 bases in between. This CDR3 region has 13 residues. The CDR3 DNA is TGTGCCAGCAGTTCCCTCCCCAATCAGCCCCAGCATTTT. Translation gives CASSSLPNQPQHF.

This clonotype appeared many times. The chain is built from TRBV29-1 and TRBJ1-2; D perhaps matches TRBD1 (5 bases). Trimming stripped 6 bases from V and 2 bases from J, with 10 bases between. The germline gives CDR1 SQVTM, CDR2 ANQGSEA. The CDR3 is made up of 12 amino acids. The CDR3 spells CSVPTVNYGYTF. DNA for the CDR3: TGCAGCGTCCCGACAGTCAACTATGGCTACACCTTC.

This clonotype appeared a few times. The chain has TRBV3-1 and TRBJ2-7, with a possible D match to TRBD2 (6 bases). Per germline, CDR1 LGHDT and CDR2 YNNKEL (reference sequence). Trimming removed 3 bases at V and 1 base at J, with 16 bases between. The length of the CDR3 is 16 residues. CDR3 coding DNA: TGTGCCAGCAGCCAGGTTAGCGGAGGTGGGTCCTACGAGCAGTACTTC. It yields the protein CASSQVSGGGSYEQYF.

The gene calls are TRBV20-1 and TRBJ2-1; 13 bases agree with TRBD2. J gave up 10 bases and V 6 bases, and 9 bases lay outside the gene matches. The germline CDR1 and CDR2 sequences are DFQATT and SNEGSKA (reference sequence). The CDR3 contains 14 residues. The CDR3 DNA sequence: TGCAGTGCACCGACTAGCGGGAGGTCCCGAGAGCAGTTCTTC. This gives the protein CSAPTSGRSREQFF.

The V and J genes are TRBV12-3 or TRBV12-4 and TRBJ2-3; D may be TRBD2 (6 bases). This CDR3 has 16 residues. The V gene lost 2 bases and the J gene lost 4 bases, with 16 bases spanning the gap. This CDR3 is CASSLKGRSEADTQYF. CDR3 DNA sequence: TGTGCCAGCAGTTTAAAGGGGAGGTCCGAGGCAGATACGCAGTATTTT.

This chain joins TRBV25-1 and TRBJ1-2; a possible D gene is TRBD1 (5 bases). The V end was cut by 1 base, the J end by 6 bases, with 12 bases between. CDR1 is MGHDK and CDR2 is SYGVNS in the germline V gene. The length of the CDR3 is 14 residues. CDR3 coding DNA: TGTGCCAGCAGTGAATCAGAGGGACTGGATGGCTACACCTTC. It translates to CASSESEGLDGYTF.

The chain combines TRBV20-1 with TRBJ1-1; D unresolved. The V end lost 3 bases, the J end lost 0 bases, and 11 bases lay between the germline ends. Germline CDR1 and CDR2: DFQATT and SNEGSKA (reference sequence). The CDR3 extends over 14 amino acids. CDR3: CSASRGQLNTEAFF. CDR3 nucleotide sequence: TGCAGTGCTAGTCGCGGGCAGTTGAACACTGAAGCTTTCTTT.

The table lists this clonotype with many counts. The chain joins TRBV12-3 or TRBV12-4 to TRBJ1-3; D call uncertain. The CDR3 sequence is 14 residues long. V was pared by 6 bases and J by 0 bases, with 9 bases between. The CDR3 protein is CASSPVRSGNTIYF. The CDR3 DNA reads as TGTGCCAGCAGCCCAGTTCGCTCTGGAAACACCATATATTTT.